One sample yielded the 17 T cell receptor beta chains listed below, sequenced in a study of blood T cell repertoires in COVID-19. TCRdb's table, derived via immunoSEQ multiplex PCR, lists solely in-frame clones and lacks some. The sample shows about 140,000 clones, about 87% of them seen only once. What was sequenced was peripheral blood. Source of these receptors: a woman over 75 with acute or convalescent COVID-19.

This sequence joins TRBV7-2 and TRBJ1-2; TRBD1 might be the D (5 bases). V shed 1 base and J shed 5 bases, with 11 bases lying between them. Germline CDR1 SGHTA, CDR2 FQGNSA. The length of the CDR3 is 14 residues. This CDR3 is CASSLVGSGYGYTF. In DNA form, the CDR3 reads TGTGCCAGCAGCTTAGTGGGTTCAGGGTATGGCTACACCTTC.

The chain couples TRBV2 to TRBJ1-1, with D perhaps TRBD1 (6 bases). Germline-derived CDR1 and CDR2 are SNHLY and FYNNEI. Trimming shortened V by 9 bases and J by 3 bases, and 20 bases separated the two germline ends. This CDR3 is 15 amino acids long. The CDR3 bases are TGTGCCAGTACAGCCGCTTTGGCAGGGGACACTGAAGCTTTCTTT. The encoded protein is CASTAALAGDTEAFF.

V usage is TRBV4-2 and J usage is TRBJ2-5; 8 bases map to TRBD2. Germline-derived CDR1 and CDR2 are LGHNA and YNFKEQ. Trimming removed 1 base from V and 0 bases from J; junction bases left unmatched: 4. CDR3 length equals 16 residues. The CDR3 DNA follows: TGTGCCAGCAGCCAAGGGATCGGGGGGGACCAAGAGACCCAGTACTTC. Protein: CASSQGIGGDQETQYF.

This sequence joins TRBV29-1 and TRBJ2-7; a possible D gene is TRBD2 (5 bases). V gave up 4 bases and J gave up 1 base, with 20 bases separating them. CDR1 SQVTM and CDR2 ANQGSEA come from the germline V gene. The CDR3 has 16 amino acids. CDR3 DNA: TGCAGCGTTGGGTATCGCCTAGCTGCCTCTTCCTACGAGCAGTACTTC. Translation: CSVGYRLAASSYEQYF.

The V and J genes are TRBV25-1 and TRBJ1-2; D unresolved. V lost 5 bases and J 3 bases, leaving 10 bases between the germline ends. This CDR3 spans 13 amino acids. Per the germline V gene, CDR1 is MGHDK and CDR2 is SYGVNS. In nucleotides, the CDR3 is TGTGCCAGCAGTCCCCGGCAGGACTATGGCTACACCTTC. Amino acids: CASSPRQDYGYTF.

The CDR3 spells CASNHRNSGELFF. In DNA form, the CDR3 reads TGTGCCAGCAACCACAGAAACTCCGGGGAGCTGTTTTTT. The rearrangement joins TRBV12-3 or TRBV12-4 to TRBJ2-2, with D hard to call. CDR3 length: 13 residues. V shed 7 bases and J shed 6 bases, with 12 bases lying between them.

The chain couples TRBV7-3 to TRBJ2-2; the match to TRBD2 covers 13 bases. Germline loops: CDR1 SGHTA, CDR2 FQGTGA. The CDR3 is made up of 19 amino acids. Losses at the gene ends were 2 bases for V and 5 bases for J; bases not matched to a gene: 11. This CDR3 is CASSLLPGLAGSGTGELFF. The CDR3 bases are TGTGCCAGCAGCTTACTTCCGGGACTAGCGGGGAGTGGGACCGGGGAGCTGTTTTTT.

The J gene is TRBJ2-5, the V gene TRBV6-6; 9 nucleotides line up with TRBD1. With V trimmed by 5 bases and J by 5 bases, 9 bases remained unmatched. The CDR3 is 15 amino acids. The V gene's germline CDR1 is MNHNY and CDR2 SVGAGI (reference sequence). In DNA form, the CDR3 reads TGTGCCAGCAGTAACCGGGACAGGGAAAGGGAGACCCAGTACTTC. Translation: CASSNRDRERETQYF.

V usage is TRBV6-2 or TRBV6-3 and J usage is TRBJ1-2; unclear D gene. Germline loops: CDR1 MNHEY, CDR2 SVGEGT. The CDR3 is 13 amino acids. V dropped 2 bases and J dropped 6 bases, with 10 bases sitting between them. CDR3 sequence: CASSYPNSNGYTF. Written as DNA, the CDR3 is TGTGCCAGCAGTTACCCGAACAGTAATGGCTACACCTTC.

The J gene is TRBJ2-5, the V gene TRBV4-2; 10 bases map to TRBD2. This CDR3 contains 16 residues. V lost 2 bases to trimming and J lost 4 bases; unmatched junction nucleotides: 7. The germline CDR1 and CDR2 sequences are LGHNA and YNFKEQ. This chain's CDR3 is CASSQPIAGGPETQYF. CDR3 DNA: TGTGCCAGCAGCCAACCCATAGCGGGGGGTCCAGAGACCCAGTACTTC.

V and J are TRBV5-1 and TRBJ2-7; TRBD1 aligns across 9 bases. The CDR3 covers 14 residues. The germline gives CDR1 SGHRS, CDR2 YFSETQ. The V segment lost 4 bases and the J segment 4 bases; nucleotides outside the gene matches: 6. The CDR3 coding sequence is TGCGCCAGCAGCCCACAGGGGGCGTTATACGAGCAGTACTTC. Amino acid sequence: CASSPQGALYEQYF.

This clone showed up just once. The rearrangement uses TRBV20-1 and TRBJ1-5; 11 positions match TRBD1. With V trimmed by 3 bases and J by 4 bases, 2 bases remained unmatched. This CDR3 comprises 14 residues. From germline, CDR1 is DFQATT and CDR2 SNEGSKA (reference sequence). The CDR3 nucleotides read TGCAGTGCTAGTGGACAGGGGGCAAATCAGCCCCAGCATTTT. Translation: CSASGQGANQPQHF.

The V call is TRBV11-2, the J call TRBJ1-2, with D unresolved. V lost 5 bases to trimming and J lost 2 bases, with 9 bases between them. Germline CDR1 reads SGHAT; CDR2 reads FQNNGV. There are 13 residues in the CDR3. The CDR3: CASSRFRNYGYTF. As DNA, the CDR3 is TGTGCCAGCAGCCGGTTTAGAAACTATGGCTACACCTTC. Using reference TRBV11-2 and TRBJ1-2 for the parts outside the CDR3, the full variable domain is EAGVAQSPRYKIIEKRQSVAFWCNPISGHATLYWYQQILGQGPKLLIQFQNNGVVDDSQLPKDRFSAERLKGVDSTLKIQPAKLEDSAVYLCASSRFRNYGYTFGSGTRLTVV.

CDR3 loop: CASSVFSGGVYNEQFF. CDR3 sequence (DNA): TGTGCCAGCAGCGTATTTAGCGGGGGAGTATACAATGAGCAGTTCTTC. The chain joins TRBV9 to TRBJ2-1; 9 bases are a match to TRBD2. The ends lost 1 base at V and 4 bases at J; junction bases unmatched: 6. The CDR3 has 16 residues. Looked up from germline, CDR1 is SGDLS and CDR2 is YYNGEE.

V and J are TRBV7-2 and TRBJ2-1; the match to TRBD2 covers 9 bases. V lost 4 bases and J lost 8; bases outside the gene matches: 18. From germline, CDR1 is SGHTA and CDR2 FQGNSA. This CDR3 is 18 amino acids long. As DNA, the CDR3 is TGTGCCAGCAGCTCCCCCGGGGGGCGGGGGGGCAGTTTGGATGAGCAGTTCTTC. The encoded protein is CASSSPGGRGGSLDEQFF.

This chain links TRBV10-3 with TRBJ1-5; TRBD1 matches 9 bases. CDR3 length: 14 amino acids. Germline CDR1 ENHRY, CDR2 SYGVKD. Germline trimming cut 5 bases from V and 7 bases from J; bases unmatched to any gene: 6. As DNA, the CDR3 is TGTGCCATCAGTCCGGGACAGGGATACCAGCCCCAGCATTTT. Translated: CAISPGQGYQPQHF.

V usage is TRBV7-8 and J usage is TRBJ2-1, with 12 bases that match TRBD2. With V trimmed by 2 bases and J by 6 bases, 2 bases remained unmatched. CDR1 and CDR2 from the germline V gene are SGHVS and FQNEAQ. The CDR3 totals 15 residues. CDR3 residues: CASSLSSGGANEQFF. The DNA for the CDR3 is TGTGCCAGCAGCTTATCTAGCGGGGGGGCCAATGAGCAGTTCTTC.